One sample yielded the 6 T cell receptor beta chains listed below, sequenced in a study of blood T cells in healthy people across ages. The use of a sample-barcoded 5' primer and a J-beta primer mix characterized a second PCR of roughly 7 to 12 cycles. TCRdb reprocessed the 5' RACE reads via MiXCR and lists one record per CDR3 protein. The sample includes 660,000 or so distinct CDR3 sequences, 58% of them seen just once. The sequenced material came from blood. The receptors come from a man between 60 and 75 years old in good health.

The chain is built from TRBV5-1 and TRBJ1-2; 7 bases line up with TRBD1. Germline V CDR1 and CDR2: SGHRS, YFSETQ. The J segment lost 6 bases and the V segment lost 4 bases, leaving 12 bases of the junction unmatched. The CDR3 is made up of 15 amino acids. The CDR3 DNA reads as TGCGCCAGCAGCCCGCGTGCACAGGGGATCGATGGCTACACCTTC. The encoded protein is CASSPRAQGIDGYTF.

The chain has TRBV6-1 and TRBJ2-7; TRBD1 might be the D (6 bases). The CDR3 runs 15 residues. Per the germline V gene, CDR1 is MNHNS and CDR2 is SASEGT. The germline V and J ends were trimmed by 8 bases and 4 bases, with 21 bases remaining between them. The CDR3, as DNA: TGTGCCAGCGGTTCTCAGGGGTCCCCGATTTACGAGCAGTACTTC. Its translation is CASGSQGSPIYEQYF.

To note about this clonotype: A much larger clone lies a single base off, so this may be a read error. CDR3 DNA: TGTGCCAGCAGCCAGGGATTCCGAGAGACCCAGTACTTC. Protein: CASSQGFRETQYF. The chain couples TRBV14 to TRBJ2-5, with D uncertain. Germline assignment: CDR1 SGHDN and CDR2 FVKESK. This CDR3 comprises 13 residues. V was trimmed by 3 bases and J by 4 bases, leaving 9 bases between them.

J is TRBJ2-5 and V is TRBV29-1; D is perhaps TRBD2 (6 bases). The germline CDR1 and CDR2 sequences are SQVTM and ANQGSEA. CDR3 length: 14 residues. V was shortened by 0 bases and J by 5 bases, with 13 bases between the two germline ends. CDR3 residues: CSVEDRGEAETQYF. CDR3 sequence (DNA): TGCAGCGTTGAAGATCGAGGGGAGGCGGAGACCCAGTACTTC.

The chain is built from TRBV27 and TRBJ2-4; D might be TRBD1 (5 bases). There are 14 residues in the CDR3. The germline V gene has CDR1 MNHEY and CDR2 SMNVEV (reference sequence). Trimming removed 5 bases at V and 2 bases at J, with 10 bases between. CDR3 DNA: TGTGCCAGCAGTACGCAGGGTTCCAAAAACATTCAGTACTTC. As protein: CASSTQGSKNIQYF.

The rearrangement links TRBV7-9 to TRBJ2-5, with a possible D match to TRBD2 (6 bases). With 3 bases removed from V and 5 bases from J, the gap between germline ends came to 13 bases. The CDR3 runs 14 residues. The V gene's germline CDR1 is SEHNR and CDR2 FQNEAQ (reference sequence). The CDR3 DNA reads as TGTGCCAGCAGCTTTAACTGGGGGGAGGAGACCCAGTACTTC. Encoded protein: CASSFNWGEETQYF.